This entry features one TCR beta chain sequence. V lost 0 bases to trimming and J lost 6 bases, with 8 bases between them. Germline assignment: CDR1 WNHNN and CDR2 SYGVQD (reference sequence). The CDR3 is made up of 13 amino acids. This sample stems from a study of T cells in Graves' hyperthyroidism and ophthalmopathy. TCR beta CDR3 sequences were amplified from RNA transcripts. The primer set for the first-round RT-PCR of the TCR CDR3 was HTBI. Each CDR3 protein gets one entry after TCRdb re-called the multiplex PCR reads with MiXCR. The data hold over 350,000 distinct CDR3 sequences, with about an eighth observed a single time.

The clonotype was recovered from a man between 50 and 59 years old with Graves' ophthalmopathy. The sample consisted of blood. V is TRBV10-1 and J is TRBJ1-2; D is possibly TRBD1 (6 bases). DNA for the CDR3: TGCGCCAGCAGTGAGTCGAGGGGGAATGGCTACACCTTC. This gives the protein CASSESRGNGYTF.